This TCR beta chain is drawn from a study of T cells in Graves' hyperthyroidism and ophthalmopathy. TCR beta CDR3 regions were amplified from RNA transcripts. Using the HTBI primer set, a first-round RT-PCR was run on the TCR CDR3. TCRdb processed the multiplex PCR reads anew with MiXCR; each CDR3 protein has one entry. The repertoire includes approximately 610,000 distinct CDR3 sequences, roughly 14% of them detected once, and around 4.5% sits in the top ten. The clonotype originates from a middle-aged woman with Graves' ophthalmopathy. Material: blood.

CDR3 residues: CASSFPGQGSHEQYF. In DNA, the CDR3 is TGTGCCAGCAGTTTTCCGGGACAGGGAAGCCACGAGCAGTACTTC. The chain employs TRBV12-3 or TRBV12-4 and TRBJ2-7; TRBD1 matches at 9 bases. This CDR3 has 15 amino acids. V shed 3 bases and J 5 bases; nucleotides not matched to a gene: 8.